This TCR beta chain was profiled in a study of early T cells in non-severe SARS-CoV-2 infection. TCRdb itself ran the 5' RACE reads through MiXCR, one entry per CDR3 protein. Here the sample spans 21,000 or so distinct CDR3 sequences, about 5.6% being singletons. The ends lost 5 bases at V and 2 bases at J; junction bases unmatched: 8. The CDR3 sequence is 15 residues long. CDR1 is MDHEN, CDR2 SYDVKM, per germline. This clonotype came up many times. Its antigen remains unidentified. Study outcomes and limitations: CD4 and private specificities were missed by VDJdb matching, which favored anti-spike CD8 responses.

This chain uses TRBV28 with TRBJ2-5; TRBD1 agrees at 7 bases. The clonotype was recovered from an adult who was a healthcare worker with PCR-confirmed SARS-CoV-2 infection or an uninfected control (not recorded which). Sequenced: whole blood. The CDR3 reads CASSPGQVGQETQYF. The CDR3 coding sequence is TGTGCCAGCAGTCCAGGACAGGTGGGACAAGAGACCCAGTACTTC. Supplemented by reference TRBV28 and TRBJ2-5, the full variable domain reads DVKVTQSSRYLVKRTGEKVFLECVQDMDHENMFWYRQDPGLGLRLIYFSYDVKMKEKGDIPEGYSVSREKKERFSLILESASTNQTSMYLCASSPGQVGQETQYFGPGTRLLVL.